This entry lists 29 T cell receptor beta chains sequenced from one sample in a study of early T cells in non-severe SARS-CoV-2 infection. TCRdb re-analysed the 5' RACE reads in MiXCR, keeping a single row per CDR3 protein. The table lists 35,000 to 45,000 distinct CDR3 sequences, roughly 6% of them singletons. Sequenced material: whole blood. These receptors were collected from an adult who was a healthcare worker with PCR-confirmed SARS-CoV-2 infection or an uninfected control (not recorded which).

This clonotype has at least ten counts. The rearrangement uses TRBV20-1 and TRBJ1-5; D ambiguous. The CDR3 contains 18 residues. Germline assignment: CDR1 DFQATT and CDR2 SNEGSKA (reference sequence). The germline V and J ends were trimmed by 6 bases and 2 bases, with 26 bases remaining between them. The CDR3 region is CSAWDTRGDIIGNQPQHF. Written as DNA, the CDR3 is TGCAGTGCCTGGGATACGCGTGGTGATATAATTGGCAATCAGCCCCAGCATTTT.

CDR3 sequence reads: CASSVARGILADDAEQFF. CDR3 in DNA: TGTGCCAGCAGCGTAGCAAGGGGTATCCTAGCGGATGACGCTGAGCAGTTCTTC. The chain links TRBV9 to TRBJ2-1; 7 bases agree with TRBD2. V dropped 0 bases and J dropped 9; count of bases not matched to a gene: 18. This CDR3 region has 18 residues. The germline gives CDR1 SGDLS, CDR2 YYNGEE.

The rearrangement uses TRBV11-2 and TRBJ2-3; the match to TRBD2 covers 8 bases. J was trimmed by 0 bases and V by 4 bases; bases with no gene match: 9. This CDR3 region has 17 residues. Germline-derived CDR1 and CDR2 are SGHAT and FQNNGV. CDR3 sequence reads: CASSSSSGGFSTDTQYF. CDR3 nucleotide sequence: TGTGCCAGCAGCTCATCGAGCGGGGGCTTTAGCACAGATACGCAGTATTTT.

This clonotype has only a few counts. V usage is TRBV11-2 and J usage is TRBJ2-5; D is unresolved. V was trimmed by 4 bases and J by 2 bases, leaving 11 bases between them. CDR1 is SGHAT, CDR2 FQNNGV, per germline. The CDR3 has 14 residues. CDR3 in DNA: TGTGCCAGCAGCTCGACCCCTATGCAAGAGACCCAGTACTTC. Its protein product is CASSSTPMQETQYF.

CDR3 DNA: TGTGCCAGCACCTTCGAGACAGGGCCCTACAATGAGCAGTTCTTC. Its translation is CASTFETGPYNEQFF. This rearrangement joins TRBV27 to TRBJ2-1, with 7 bases matching TRBD1. J lost 2 bases, V lost 7 bases, and 8 bases had no gene match. Germline loops: CDR1 MNHEY, CDR2 SMNVEV (reference sequence). This CDR3 is 15 amino acids long.

Comment on this clonotype: One base away lies a much larger clone, so this may be a sequencing read error. DNA for the CDR3: TGCAGTGCTAGAGATCCTAGGACAGCAACTAATGAAAATCTGTTTTTT. Its translation is CSARDPRTATNENLFF. V is TRBV20-1 and J is TRBJ1-4, with D perhaps matching TRBD1 (6 bases). From germline, CDR1 is DFQATT and CDR2 SNEGSKA (reference sequence). CDR3 size: 16 residues.

This clonotype turned up a few times. The CDR3 nucleotides read TGTGCCAGCAGCCAAGTTGGCCCCAGCAATAACTATGGCTACACCTTC. Amino acid sequence: CASSQVGPSNNYGYTF. The chain joins TRBV3-1 to TRBJ1-2; D ambiguous. V lost 1 base and J lost 1, with 13 bases in between. Germline assignment: CDR1 LGHDT and CDR2 YNNKEL (reference sequence). The CDR3 runs to 16 residues.

This chain uses TRBV2 with TRBJ2-7, with TRBD1 as a possible D gene (5 bases). CDR1 and CDR2 (germline): SNHLY, FYNNEI. Trimming shortened V by 6 bases and J by 3 bases, and 18 bases separated the two germline ends. This CDR3 has 15 residues. Here the CDR3 reads CASSKTVAKFYEQYF. As DNA, the CDR3 is TGTGCCAGCAGCAAGACAGTCGCTAAGTTCTACGAGCAGTACTTC.

A remark on this clonotype: Just one base apart from a much larger clone, this may be a read error. This CDR3 is CASSQDGRVNAETQYF. CDR3 DNA sequence: TGCGCCAGCAGCCAAGATGGGCGGGTTAACGCAGAAACGCAGTATTTT. The chain has TRBV4-1 and TRBJ2-3; D might be TRBD2 (5 bases). CDR1 MGHRA and CDR2 YSYEKL come from the germline V gene. The CDR3 length is 16 residues.

The gene calls are TRBV7-2 and TRBJ1-1; TRBD1 is a possible D gene (5 bases). The CDR3 has 14 residues. The germline CDR1 and CDR2 sequences are SGHTA and FQGNSA. V lost 1 base, J lost 1 base, and 7 bases lay in between. The CDR3 DNA reads as TGTGCCAGCAGCTTAGGGGGGGAGAACACTGAAGCTTTCTTT. This translates into CASSLGGENTEAFF.

This clonotype came up many times. This CDR3 is CASRGYYRGRRYEQYF. The DNA of the CDR3 is TGTGCCAGCCGCGGATATTACAGGGGGCGCAGGTACGAGCAGTACTTC. The chain uses TRBV6-1 and TRBJ2-7; 9 bases line up with TRBD1. Looked up from germline, CDR1 is MNHNS and CDR2 is SASEGT. With V trimmed by 8 bases and J by 4 bases, 15 bases remained unmatched. The CDR3 sequence is 16 residues long.

In this sample, this clonotype turned up many times. The gene calls are TRBV7-9 and TRBJ2-1; 8 nucleotides line up with TRBD2. Germline assignment: CDR1 SEHNR and CDR2 FQNEAQ (reference sequence). Trimming cost V 9 bases and J 6 bases; bases outside gene matches: 16. The CDR3 is made up of 16 amino acids. CDR3 protein: CASFPLSGLGGNEQFF. The CDR3 DNA reads as TGTGCCAGTTTTCCTCTGTCGGGACTAGGGGGCAATGAGCAGTTCTTC.

This clonotype was recorded at least ten times. The chain couples TRBV11-2 to TRBJ2-7; 12 bases align to TRBD2. With V trimmed by 4 bases and J by 8 bases, 6 bases remained unmatched. The CDR3 has 14 residues. Germline CDR1 SGHAT, CDR2 FQNNGV. The CDR3 loop is CASSSGLAGMKQYF. The CDR3 region has the DNA TGTGCCAGCAGCTCCGGACTAGCGGGGATGAAGCAGTACTTC. Combining the CDR3 with reference TRBV11-2 and TRBJ2-7 gives the whole variable domain EAGVAQSPRYKIIEKRQSVAFWCNPISGHATLYWYQQILGQGPKLLIQFQNNGVVDDSQLPKDRFSAERLKGVDSTLKIQPAKLEDSAVYLCASSSGLAGMKQYFGPGTRLTVT.

This clonotype occurred a few times. This chain uses TRBV3-1 with TRBJ1-5; no firm D call. Germline V gene sequence: CDR1 LGHDT, CDR2 YNNKEL (reference sequence). The CDR3 has 17 amino acids. With 3 bases removed from V and 5 bases from J, the gap between germline ends came to 20 bases. The chain's CDR3 is CASSHDRIDGGDQPQHF. The CDR3 DNA reads as TGTGCCAGCAGCCATGATCGAATCGACGGTGGAGATCAGCCCCAGCATTTT.

The rearrangement joins TRBV12-3 or TRBV12-4 to TRBJ1-2, with 7 bases that match TRBD1. J lost 4 bases, V lost 6 bases, and 5 bases had no gene match. The CDR3 loop spans 13 amino acids. This chain's CDR3 is CASSLRDSYGYTF. CDR3 sequence (DNA): TGTGCCAGCAGCTTGAGGGACAGCTATGGCTACACCTTC.

The V call is TRBV29-1, the J call TRBJ2-3; a weak D match, TRBD2 (6 bases). Germline V gene data show CDR1 as SQVTM and CDR2 as ANQGSEA. This CDR3 is built from 13 residues. Trimming stripped 2 bases from V and 1 base from J, with 7 bases between. This chain's CDR3 is CSVESGGTDTQYF. CDR3 in DNA: TGCAGCGTTGAATCGGGGGGCACAGATACGCAGTATTTT.

There are many counts of this clonotype. The rearrangement links TRBV27 to TRBJ2-7; 8 bases fit TRBD2. The CDR3 runs to 16 residues. J was trimmed by 2 bases and V by 4 bases; bases with no gene match: 10. CDR1 and CDR2 from the germline V gene are MNHEY and SMNVEV (reference sequence). The CDR3 spells CASSSPRTSPTYEQYF. The DNA for the CDR3 is TGTGCCAGCAGTTCCCCAAGGACTAGCCCGACCTACGAGCAGTACTTC.

This clonotype was observed at least ten times. CDR3 sequence reads: CASSLAGPENNSPLHF. In DNA form, the CDR3 reads TGCGCCAGCAGCTTGGCGGGCCCCGAAAATAATTCACCCCTCCACTTT. The V gene is TRBV5-1, the J gene TRBJ1-6; D is undetermined. CDR1 is SGHRS, CDR2 YFSETQ, per germline. The V and J ends lost 0 bases and 5 bases respectively, with 12 bases between them. The CDR3 has 16 amino acids.

This clonotype was seen repeatedly, ten times or more. The V and J genes are TRBV12-3 or TRBV12-4 and TRBJ1-6; 11 nucleotides line up with TRBD1. The CDR3 loop spans 17 amino acids. Trimming took 6 bases from V and 9 from J; bases not matched to a gene: 13. CDR3 nucleotide sequence: TGTGCCAGCAGCAATCCCGGGACAGGGGGAATCGGTTCACCCCTCCACTTT. This sequence encodes CASSNPGTGGIGSPLHF.

This clonotype was seen many times. The chain joins TRBV7-3 to TRBJ1-1; 7 bases fit TRBD1. The CDR3 sequence is 13 residues long. Losses at the gene ends were 1 base for V and 7 bases for J; bases not matched to a gene: 3. The germline gives CDR1 SGHTA, CDR2 FQGTGA. The CDR3 bases are TGTGCCAGCAGCTTAAGACAGGGAGGTGAAGCTTTCTTT. Protein product: CASSLRQGGEAFF.

This clonotype was detected a few times. The gene calls are TRBV7-9 and TRBJ1-1, with D perhaps matching TRBD1 (6 bases). This CDR3 is built from 13 residues. The V gene's germline CDR1 is SEHNR and CDR2 FQNEAQ (reference sequence). The ends were cut back, 5 bases at V and 8 bases at J, with 15 bases in the middle. CDR3 nucleotide sequence: TGTGCCAGCAGCCGGGACACTGGGACGGAAGCTTTCTTT. Encoded protein: CASSRDTGTEAFF.

This clonotype was seen repeatedly, ten times or more. The V and J genes are TRBV7-9 and TRBJ2-1; D possibly uses TRBD1 or TRBD2 (5 bases each). CDR3 length: 12 residues. CDR1 SEHNR and CDR2 FQNEAQ come from the germline V gene (reference sequence). V was clipped by 5 bases and J by 8 bases, with 10 bases between them. In DNA, the CDR3 is TGTGCCAGCAGCCCGGGACCGCATGAGCAGTTCTTC. Protein sequence: CASSPGPHEQFF.

This clonotype was detected ten times or more. The rearrangement joins TRBV28 to TRBJ2-3, with 7 bases fitting TRBD1. J gave up 1 base and V 1 base, and 2 bases lay outside the gene matches. Germline loops: CDR1 MDHEN, CDR2 SYDVKM. This CDR3 spans 15 amino acids. The CDR3 region is CASSLSGGGTDTQYF. The CDR3 DNA reads TGTGCCAGCAGTTTATCAGGGGGAGGCACAGATACGCAGTATTTT.

This clonotype appeared a few times. The chain employs TRBV19 and TRBJ2-3; D remains unclear. In germline, CDR1 is LNHDA, CDR2 SQIVND (reference sequence). This CDR3 has 14 amino acids. Trimming removed 10 bases at V and 6 bases at J, with 20 bases between. CDR3 nucleotide sequence: TGTGCCACCCGCCACAGACACCTCCTGGATACGCAGTATTTT. It encodes CATRHRHLLDTQYF.

In DNA, the CDR3 is TGTGCCAGCAGTTTGGGCAGGTCTGGGGCCAACGTCCTGACTTTC. Translated: CASSLGRSGANVLTF. The rearrangement joins TRBV27 to TRBJ2-6; D not certain. Trimming shortened V by 3 bases and J by 1 base, and 7 bases separated the two germline ends. Germline-derived CDR1 and CDR2 are MNHEY and SMNVEV (reference sequence). The CDR3 has 15 amino acids. Full variable domain (remainder filled in from reference TRBV27 and TRBJ2-6): EAQVTQNPRYLITVTGKKLTVTCSQNMNHEYMSWYRQDPGLGLRQIYYSMNVEVTDKGDVPEGYKVSRKEKRNFPLILESPSPNQTSLYFCASSLGRSGANVLTFGAGSRLTVL.

This clonotype was seen many times. The V call is TRBV7-2, the J call TRBJ2-1; possibly TRBD2 for D (6 bases). Trimming shortened V by 4 bases and J by 5 bases, and 18 bases separated the two germline ends. The CDR3 loop spans 16 amino acids. Germline CDR1 is SGHTA and CDR2 is FQGNSA. The CDR3 nucleotides read TGTGCCAGCAGCTGGGTGGGGCGGGGATCTAACAATGAGCAGTTCTTC. Translating gives CASSWVGRGSNNEQFF.

This clonotype occurred many times. The CDR3 bases are TGCAGAGACTCTCTAGCGGGGGGGCGTGATACGCAGTATTTT. Translating it yields CRDSLAGGRDTQYF. The gene calls are TRBV20-1 and TRBJ2-3; 12 nucleotides align to TRBD2. Germline V CDR1 and CDR2: DFQATT, SNEGSKA (reference sequence). The length of the CDR3 is 14 residues.

The sample holds a few counts of this clonotype. V usage is TRBV11-2 and J usage is TRBJ2-1; D possibly matches TRBD1 or TRBD2 (5 bases each). The CDR3 covers 15 residues. CDR1 is SGHAT and CDR2 is FQNNGV in the germline V gene. V was cut by 0 bases and J by 8 bases, with 14 bases left in between. In nucleotides, the CDR3 is TGTGCCAGCAGCTTAGATAGCACGGGGCAGGATGAGCAGTTCTTC. Residues: CASSLDSTGQDEQFF.

This clonotype showed up many times. The CDR3 loop is CASSEMGQGASYTEAFF. CDR3 DNA sequence: TGTGCCAGCAGTGAAATGGGACAGGGGGCATCGTACACTGAAGCTTTCTTT. V gene TRBV6-6 combines with J gene TRBJ1-1, with TRBD1 matching 12 bases. The CDR3 length is 17 residues. V dropped 5 bases and J dropped 3; count of bases not matched to a gene: 10. Germline values: CDR1 MNHNY, CDR2 SVGAGI (reference sequence).